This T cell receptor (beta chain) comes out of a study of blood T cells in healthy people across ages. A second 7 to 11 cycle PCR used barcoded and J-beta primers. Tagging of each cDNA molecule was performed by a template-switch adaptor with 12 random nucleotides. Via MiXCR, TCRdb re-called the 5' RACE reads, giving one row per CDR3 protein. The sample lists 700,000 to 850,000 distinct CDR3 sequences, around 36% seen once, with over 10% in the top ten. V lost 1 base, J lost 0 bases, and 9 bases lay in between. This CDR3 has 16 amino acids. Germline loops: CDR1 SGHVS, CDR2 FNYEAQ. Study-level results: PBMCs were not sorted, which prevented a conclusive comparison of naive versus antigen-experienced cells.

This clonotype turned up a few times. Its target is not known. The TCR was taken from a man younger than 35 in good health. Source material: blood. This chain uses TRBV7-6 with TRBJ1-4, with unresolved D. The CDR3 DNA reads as TGTGCCAGCAGCTTAGGCAGGCCGGCAACTAATGAAAAACTGTTTTTT. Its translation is CASSLGRPATNEKLFF.